The 8 T cell receptor beta chains below were found in one sample sequenced in a study of blood T cell repertoires in COVID-19. TCRdb keeps only in-frame clones here, not all; method: immunoSEQ multiplex PCR. The sample has around 59,000 clones, 70% to 85% seen once; the top ten hold about 10%. Sequenced: peripheral blood. Receptor source: a human donor in a cohort sampled during active COVID-19.

The V gene is TRBV7-2, the J gene TRBJ2-2; the D gene is possibly TRBD1 (5 bases). The length of the CDR3 is 17 residues. Trimming pared 6 bases from V and 2 bases from J, leaving 19 bases between. Germline lookup yields CDR1 SGHTA and CDR2 FQGNSA. This CDR3 is CASRILPTASNTGELFF. The CDR3 DNA reads as TGTGCCAGCAGAATCCTTCCGACAGCATCTAACACCGGGGAGCTGTTTTTT.

J is TRBJ2-2 and V is TRBV9, with D perhaps TRBD2 (5 bases). The V gene's germline CDR1 is SGDLS and CDR2 YYNGEE. This CDR3 contains 14 residues. V lost 3 bases and J 0 bases, leaving 6 bases between the germline ends. The CDR3 protein is CASSAGTNTGELFF. CDR3 coding DNA: TGTGCCAGCAGCGCGGGGACGAACACCGGGGAGCTGTTTTTT. Supplemented by reference TRBV9 and TRBJ2-2, the full variable domain reads DSGVTQTPKHLITATGQRVTLRCSPRSGDLSVYWYQQSLDQGLQFLIQYYNGEERAKGNILERFSAQQFPDLHSELNLSSLELGDSALYFCASSAGTNTGELFFGEGSRLTVL.

V and J are TRBV6-2 or TRBV6-3 and TRBJ1-2; D ambiguous. There are 13 residues in the CDR3. Germline lookup yields CDR1 MNHEY and CDR2 SVGEGT. Between the trimmed V and J ends, which lost 3 bases and 2 bases, there was a span of 7 bases. CDR3: CASSYRENYGYTF. The CDR3 region has the DNA TGTGCCAGCAGTTATCGGGAGAACTATGGCTACACCTTC.

V usage is TRBV19 and J usage is TRBJ2-1; 11 bases fit TRBD1. Germline V gene lookup returns CDR1 LNHDA and CDR2 SQIVND (reference sequence). V lost 5 bases and J lost 9; bases outside the gene matches: 12. CDR3 size: 16 residues. The CDR3 bases are TGTGCCAGTAGTCCCGCCGGACAGGGGGCAAAGGTTGAGCAGTTCTTC. Its translation: CASSPAGQGAKVEQFF.

This clone was seen more than once but under ten times. This sequence joins TRBV2 and TRBJ2-2, with TRBD2 as a possible D gene (6 bases). Germline V gives CDR1 SNHLY, CDR2 FYNNEI. This CDR3 has 14 residues. The V end was cut by 8 bases, the J end by 0 bases, with 10 bases between. CDR3 in DNA: TGTGCCAGCTCCTCGGGAGCGAACACCGGGGAGCTGTTTTTT. It yields the protein CASSSGANTGELFF.

This clone was counted a few times. The gene calls are TRBV13 and TRBJ2-7; D possibly corresponds to TRBD1 (5 bases). The CDR3 contains 15 residues. The germline V gene encodes CDR1 PRHDT and CDR2 FYEKMQ (reference sequence). V was cut by 3 bases and J by 2 bases, with 14 bases left in between. CDR3 DNA sequence: TGTGCCAGCAGCTTTATACGAGAAGGGGCCTACGAGCAGTACTTC. This encodes CASSFIREGAYEQYF.

The V call is TRBV11-2, the J call TRBJ2-2; no firm D call. The CDR3 runs 18 residues. The V and J ends lost 4 bases and 0 bases respectively, with 18 bases between them. The germline V gene encodes CDR1 SGHAT and CDR2 FQNNGV. The CDR3 loop is CASSSPDVVRPNTGELFF. CDR3 DNA: TGTGCCAGCAGCTCCCCCGATGTGGTCAGGCCGAACACCGGGGAGCTGTTTTTT.

V is TRBV7-2 and J is TRBJ2-3; 8 bases are a match to TRBD2. The CDR3 contains 16 residues. CDR1 SGHTA and CDR2 FQGNSA come from the germline V gene. The V gene end was trimmed by 5 bases and the J gene end by 7 bases; junction bases not matched to a gene: 14. The DNA of the CDR3 is TGTGCCAGCAGCCCGGGGGGAACGGGAGGGGGAAATACGCAGTATTTT. Translation gives CASSPGGTGGGNTQYF.